This T cell receptor beta chain stems from a study of blood T cell repertoires in COVID-19. This clone came up once. Generated by immunoSEQ multiplex PCR, the TCRdb table keeps only in-frame clones and is missing some. The table shows over 120,000 clones, with about four fifths occurring only once. Germline V lookup: CDR1 SQVTM, CDR2 ANQGSEA. This CDR3 spans 14 amino acids. The ends lost 3 bases at V and 4 bases at J; junction bases unmatched: 7. This sequence was found in a woman aged 55-69 years with acute or convalescent COVID-19. Sequencing input: peripheral blood. The chain is built from TRBV29-1 and TRBJ2-7; the match to TRBD1 covers 9 bases. The CDR3: CSVEFGTGSYEQYF. Here the CDR3 DNA reads TGCAGCGTTGAGTTCGGGACAGGGAGTTACGAGCAGTACTTC.